The clone carrying this TCR beta chain was seen at least ten times. CDR1 and CDR2 (germline): SQVTM, ANQGSEA. Trimming removed 4 bases at V and 5 bases at J, with 15 bases between. The CDR3 covers 14 residues. The data derive from a study of CD8 T cells in ankylosing spondylitis. TCRdb ran MiXCR on the 5' RACE reads and lists one entry per CDR3 protein. The table has fewer than 150,000 distinct CDR3 sequences, about 7% seen once; the top ten hold around 12%. The specimen was blood, either unsorted or a sorted T cell fraction (not recorded which). The chain recombines TRBV29-1 with TRBJ2-1, with a weak D call TRBD2 (6 bases). This TCR derives from a female donor with ankylosing spondylitis or in good health (not recorded which). CDR3: CSVGTNLRHNEQFF. CDR3 sequence (DNA): TGCAGCGTTGGGACTAATTTGCGCCACAATGAGCAGTTCTTC.